The 8 T cell receptor beta chains reported below all come from one sample, sequenced in a study of blood T cell repertoires in COVID-19. Repertoires were generated with immunoSEQ multiplex PCR, while TCRdb's copy carries only in-frame clones and drops some. The sample lists roughly 150,000 clones, 65% to 85% occurring once. Sequencing was performed on peripheral blood. The source of these receptors is a man aged 55-75 years with active or convalescent COVID-19.

This clone has a single count. This chain joins TRBV18 and TRBJ2-2; 8 nucleotides line up with TRBD2. Germline trimming cut 4 bases from V and 4 bases from J; bases unmatched to any gene: 5. The CDR3 sequence is 15 residues long. Per the germline V gene, CDR1 is KGHSH and CDR2 is LQKENI. The CDR3 region is CASSLEGLATGELFF. The DNA for the CDR3 is TGTGCCAGCTCACTAGAAGGACTAGCCACCGGGGAGCTGTTTTTT.

V gene TRBV2 combines with J gene TRBJ2-7; 7 bases fit TRBD2. The CDR3 spans 16 residues. Germline CDR1 reads SNHLY; CDR2 reads FYNNEI. After removal of 6 bases from V and 0 bases from J, the junction contained 11 bases not matched to a gene. The chain's CDR3 is CASSPISGPSSYEQYF. In DNA, the CDR3 is TGTGCCAGCAGCCCAATTAGCGGGCCTAGCTCCTACGAGCAGTACTTC.

The CDR3 DNA is TGTGCCAGCAGCTTAGGTGTGGGACTGGACCCCTACGAGCAGTACTTC. Translation: CASSLGVGLDPYEQYF. V gene TRBV13 combines with J gene TRBJ2-7; possibly TRBD2 for D (6 bases). The CDR3 runs 16 residues. CDR1 PRHDT and CDR2 FYEKMQ come from the germline V gene (reference sequence). Trimming took 0 bases from V and 2 from J, leaving 14 bases between them.

This chain uses TRBV4-2 with TRBJ2-7, with 10 bases matching TRBD2. The V gene's germline CDR1 is LGHNA and CDR2 YNFKEQ. V shed 3 bases, J shed 2 bases, and the junction held 16 bases outside the gene matches. The CDR3 extends over 19 amino acids. CDR3 in amino acids: CASSHVPGLASGLPYEQYF. CDR3 nucleotide sequence: TGTGCCAGCAGCCACGTCCCGGGACTAGCGTCCGGGTTGCCCTACGAGCAGTACTTC.

The V and J genes are TRBV7-2 and TRBJ2-1; TRBD2 matches 9 bases. With 1 base clipped from V and 4 bases from J, the junction kept 5 bases outside the gene matches. CDR3 length: 16 residues. Germline CDR1 reads SGHTA; CDR2 reads FQGNSA. DNA of the CDR3: TGTGCCAGCAGCTTAGTGGCGGGAGGGCGGTACAATGAGCAGTTCTTC. It yields the protein CASSLVAGGRYNEQFF.

This clone was seen at least ten times. The chain has TRBV6-1 and TRBJ1-5, with D hard to call. Germline V gene data show CDR1 as MNHNS and CDR2 as SASEGT. The V end was cut by 3 bases, the J end by 6 bases, with 6 bases between. The CDR3 has 12 amino acids. In DNA, the CDR3 is TGTGCCAGCAGTGACAGATCTCAGCCCCAGCATTTT. Encoded protein: CASSDRSQPQHF.

The V and J genes are TRBV11-1 and TRBJ1-4; D remains unclear. V was clipped by 4 bases and J by 1 base, with 13 bases between them. The germline CDR1 and CDR2 sequences are SGHAT and FQDESV (reference sequence). The CDR3 extends over 16 amino acids. The CDR3 region has the DNA TGTGCCAGCAGCTCCCACGGCCGGGTAACTAATGAAAAACTGTTTTTT. It yields the protein CASSSHGRVTNEKLFF.

The J gene is TRBJ2-3, the V gene TRBV7-2; 11 bases align to TRBD2. The CDR3 length is 15 residues. From germline, CDR1 is SGHTA and CDR2 FQGNSA. V gave up 1 base and J gave up 6 bases; unmatched junction bases: 3. The DNA of the CDR3 is TGTGCCAGCAGCTTAGGACTAGCGGGGAGGGATACGCAGTATTTT. This gives the protein CASSLGLAGRDTQYF.